Listed below are T cell receptor beta chains from one sample, sequenced in a study of cytotoxic CD8 clonotypes in ibrutinib-treated CLL. Repertoires were generated with immunoSEQ multiplex PCR, while TCRdb's copy carries only in-frame clones and drops some. The repertoire includes roughly 300,000 clones, around 69% of them detected once, and approximately 5.1% sits in the top ten. Specimen: PBMCs, collected at disease progression, from a patient treated with ibrutinib. These receptor sequences come from a human donor with chronic lymphocytic leukemia. Each CDR3 is given with its conserved first and last residue. The D gene is left open where the match is weak. Clone size is not always given. Where it is, it says once, few, many or a class for expanded clones.

j_gene: TRBJ2-3
abundance: NA
d_gene: TRBD2
v_gene: TRBV25-1
CDR3nt: TGTGCCAGCAGTGCCCTGGAGGCTAGCGGGAGAGATACGCAGTATTTT
CDR3aa: CASSALEASGRDTQYF

j_gene: TRBJ2-1
abundance: once
d_gene: NA
v_gene: TRBV12-5
CDR3nt: TGTGCTAGTGGTTTGTCCCTAGCGCAAGGCTCCTACAATGAGCAGTTCTTC
CDR3aa: CASGLSLAQGSYNEQFF

j_gene: TRBJ2-3
abundance: few
d_gene: TRBD2
v_gene: TRBV7-8
CDR3nt: TGTGCCAGCAACTCGGGCGGGAGCTATGATACGCAGTATTTT
CDR3aa: CASNSGGSYDTQYF

j_gene: TRBJ1-1
abundance: NA
d_gene: NA
v_gene: TRBV29-1
CDR3nt: TGCAGCGTTTTGAAGGACACTGAAGCTTTCTTT
CDR3aa: CSVLKDTEAFF

j_gene: TRBJ2-5
abundance: NA
d_gene: TRBD1
v_gene: TRBV7-8
CDR3nt: TGTGCCAGCACTCCCCGGGACAGGGAAGAGACCCAGTACTTC
CDR3aa: CASTPRDREETQYF

j_gene: TRBJ1-2
abundance: NA
d_gene: NA
v_gene: TRBV21-1
CDR3nt: TGTGCCAGCAGCAAGACAAATCGACAGGGGGCTAACTATGGCTACACCTTC
CDR3aa: CASSKTNRQGANYGYTF

j_gene: TRBJ2-3
abundance: once
d_gene: TRBD2
v_gene: TRBV5-1
CDR3nt: TGCGCCAGCAGGAGTAGCGGGGGGAACACAGATACGCAGTATTTT
CDR3aa: CASRSSGGNTDTQYF

j_gene: TRBJ2-1
abundance: few
d_gene: NA
v_gene: TRBV5-1
CDR3nt: TGCGCCAGCGGGGAAAAGAGCTCCTACAATGAGCAGTTCTTC
CDR3aa: CASGEKSSYNEQFF

j_gene: TRBJ2-1
abundance: NA
d_gene: TRBD2
v_gene: TRBV29-1
CDR3nt: TGCAGCGTCCTAGCGGGAAACTCCTACAATGAGCAGTTCTTC
CDR3aa: CSVLAGNSYNEQFF

j_gene: TRBJ2-2
abundance: once
d_gene: NA
v_gene: TRBV6-5
CDR3nt: TGTGCCAGCAGTCCCTTTCGGTCCGGGGAGCTGTTTTTT
CDR3aa: CASSPFRSGELFF

j_gene: TRBJ2-7
abundance: NA
d_gene: TRBD2
v_gene: TRBV30
CDR3nt: TGTGCCTGGAGTTTTTCTCCAGGGACTAGCGGGAGTAAGTCCTACGAGCAGTACTTC
CDR3aa: CAWSFSPGTSGSKSYEQYF

j_gene: TRBJ2-1
abundance: NA
d_gene: TRBD2
v_gene: TRBV18
CDR3nt: TGTGCCAGCTCACCAACTAGCGGGAGGCTCTTTGAGCAGTTCTTC
CDR3aa: CASSPTSGRLFEQFF

j_gene: TRBJ1-1
abundance: few
d_gene: NA
v_gene: TRBV7-9
CDR3nt: TGTGCCAGCAGCTCTCCCGGGATGAGGGAAGCTTTCTTT
CDR3aa: CASSSPGMREAFF

j_gene: TRBJ2-3
abundance: NA
d_gene: NA
v_gene: TRBV11-2
CDR3nt: TGTGCCAGCAGCTTAGGGGACACCCGCACAGATACGCAGTATTTT
CDR3aa: CASSLGDTRTDTQYF

j_gene: TRBJ1-1
abundance: NA
d_gene: NA
v_gene: TRBV7-3
CDR3nt: TGTGCCAGCAGCTCCTCCTGGCGGGTAAGGACTGAAGCTTTCTTT
CDR3aa: CASSSSWRVRTEAFF

j_gene: TRBJ2-1
abundance: NA
d_gene: TRBD2
v_gene: TRBV7-3
CDR3nt: TGTGCCAGCAGCCCCGTCCGGGCTAGCGGATACAATGAGCAGTTCTTC
CDR3aa: CASSPVRASGYNEQFF

j_gene: TRBJ1-2
abundance: few
d_gene: NA
v_gene: TRBV28
CDR3nt: TGTGCCAGCAGTCCCCGGAGGAAACACTATGGCTACACCTTC
CDR3aa: CASSPRRKHYGYTF

j_gene: TRBJ2-3
abundance: NA
d_gene: NA
v_gene: TRBV19
CDR3nt: TGTGCCAGTGGAGGGGAGTACCCAGATACGCAGTATTTT
CDR3aa: CASGGEYPDTQYF

j_gene: TRBJ2-7
abundance: NA
d_gene: TRBD2
v_gene: TRBV5-5
CDR3nt: TGTGCCAGCAGCTTTAGGCTAGCGGAAACCTACGAGCAGTACTTC
CDR3aa: CASSFRLAETYEQYF

j_gene: TRBJ1-3
abundance: NA
d_gene: NA
v_gene: TRBV5-6
CDR3nt: TGTGCCAGCAGCTTCCGGCAGGCTTCTGGAAACACCATATATTTT
CDR3aa: CASSFRQASGNTIYF

j_gene: TRBJ2-1
abundance: NA
d_gene: NA
v_gene: TRBV6-5
CDR3nt: TGTGCCAGCAGCTTCGGGACCTATGAGGATGAGCAGTTCTTC
CDR3aa: CASSFGTYEDEQFF

j_gene: TRBJ2-7
abundance: many
d_gene: TRBD2
v_gene: TRBV10-3
CDR3nt: TGTGCCATCAGACCGGGACTAGCGCGCGAGCAGTACTTC
CDR3aa: CAIRPGLAREQYF

j_gene: TRBJ1-2
abundance: NA
d_gene: NA
v_gene: TRBV9
CDR3nt: TGTGCCAGCAGCGTATCGGGGTCTGGCTACACCTTC
CDR3aa: CASSVSGSGYTF

j_gene: TRBJ2-7
abundance: NA
d_gene: TRBD1
v_gene: TRBV4-1
CDR3nt: TGCGCCAGCAGCCCTTCCGGGACAGGGGGCTACTCGAGGTACGAGCAGTACTTC
CDR3aa: CASSPSGTGGYSRYEQYF

j_gene: TRBJ2-7
abundance: NA
d_gene: NA
v_gene: TRBV7-2
CDR3nt: TGTGCCAGCAGCTTACAGGCCCTGGGGAGCGAGCAGTACTTC
CDR3aa: CASSLQALGSEQYF

j_gene: TRBJ1-1
abundance: NA
d_gene: NA
v_gene: TRBV27
CDR3nt: TGTGCCAGCAGTCGACGTCCGAGACCCCCGCTGAACACTGAAGCTTTCTTT
CDR3aa: CASSRRPRPPLNTEAFF

j_gene: TRBJ1-1
abundance: few
d_gene: NA
v_gene: TRBV29-1
CDR3nt: TGCAGCGTTGGAGCAGACCCTGAAGCTTTCTTT
CDR3aa: CSVGADPEAFF

j_gene: TRBJ2-2
abundance: NA
d_gene: NA
v_gene: TRBV5-5
CDR3nt: TGTGCCAGCAGCTTGGGGCAGGCAGTTTGGGCCGGGGAGCTGTTTTTT
CDR3aa: CASSLGQAVWAGELFF

j_gene: TRBJ2-5
abundance: NA
d_gene: NA
v_gene: TRBV7-2
CDR3nt: TGTGCCAGCAGCTTAGATCTCCGGGCCCGTACGGCCCAGTACTTC
CDR3aa: CASSLDLRARTAQYF

j_gene: TRBJ1-5
abundance: NA
d_gene: NA
v_gene: TRBV28
CDR3nt: TGTGCCAGCAGTCCCCGAGCTCGTCCACAGGGCGGGCCCCAGCATTTT
CDR3aa: CASSPRARPQGGPQHF

j_gene: TRBJ1-1
abundance: NA
d_gene: TRBD1
v_gene: TRBV29-1
CDR3nt: TGCAGCGTCCACGGGCAGGGGGGAGCTTTCTTT
CDR3aa: CSVHGQGGAFF

j_gene: TRBJ2-7
abundance: NA
d_gene: NA
v_gene: TRBV6-5
CDR3nt: TGTGCCAGCAGTCAGGCCTACGAGCAGTACTTC
CDR3aa: CASSQAYEQYF

j_gene: TRBJ1-2
abundance: NA
d_gene: TRBD1
v_gene: TRBV5-6
CDR3nt: TGTGCCAGCAGCACCCAGACCGGGACAGGGGGCCAAGGCTACACCTTC
CDR3aa: CASSTQTGTGGQGYTF

j_gene: TRBJ1-2
abundance: NA
d_gene: NA
v_gene: TRBV9
CDR3nt: TGTGCCAGCAGCCTCATTCTTACAGGTGGGGACTATGGCTACACCTTC
CDR3aa: CASSLILTGGDYGYTF

j_gene: TRBJ2-7
abundance: NA
d_gene: NA
v_gene: TRBV6-6
CDR3nt: TGTGCCAGCAGTTACTCTCCTCAGACAGTTAGCTACGAGCAGTACTTC
CDR3aa: CASSYSPQTVSYEQYF